The 17 T cell receptor beta chains given below trace back to one sample, sequenced in a study of PD-L1 blockade in urothelial cancer. Measured with immunoSEQ multiplex PCR; TCRdb has only the in-frame clones, and not every one. The sample includes around 86,000 clones, around four fifths of them seen just once. Sample time point: pretreatment peripheral blood. The material sequenced was PBMCs, taken around atezolizumab (anti-PD-L1) treatment. Receptors were obtained from a man aged 35 to 55 with urothelial cancer.

This chain uses TRBV30 with TRBJ2-7, with 9 bases aligning to TRBD2. The CDR3 sequence is 15 residues long. The V and J ends lost 4 bases and 6 bases, in that order; junction bases with no gene match: 13. The V gene's germline CDR1 is GTSNPN and CDR2 SVGIG (reference sequence). The CDR3 loop is CAWTPGLAGMSEQYF. The DNA of the CDR3 is TGTGCCTGGACACCCGGGCTAGCGGGGATGAGCGAGCAGTACTTC.

The chain is built from TRBV28 and TRBJ1-1, with D possibly being TRBD1 (5 bases). Germline loops: CDR1 MDHEN, CDR2 SYDVKM. This CDR3 is built from 13 residues. Trimming removed 8 bases at V and 11 bases at J, with 21 bases between. CDR3 in amino acids: CASALGGVGYAFF. In DNA form, the CDR3 reads TGTGCCAGCGCCCTCGGGGGGGTGGGTTATGCTTTCTTT.

The chain links TRBV7-2 to TRBJ2-2; no clear D gene. Germline V CDR1 and CDR2: SGHTA, FQGNSA. The CDR3 length is 12 residues. Trimming removed 4 bases at V and 4 bases at J, with 4 bases between. The CDR3 here is CASSSFTGELFF. The CDR3 nucleotides are TGTGCCAGCAGCTCCTTCACCGGGGAGCTGTTTTTT.

This sequence joins TRBV11-1 and TRBJ2-7; no clear D gene. This CDR3 spans 16 amino acids. V dropped 3 bases and J dropped 6 bases, with 21 bases sitting between them. Per germline, CDR1 SGHAT and CDR2 FQDESV (reference sequence). CDR3 nucleotides: TGTGCCAGCAGCTTTTTATCGTCGGAGTCCCCGGGCGAGCAGTACTTC. It encodes CASSFLSSESPGEQYF.

The chain joins TRBV7-9 to TRBJ2-7; 14 positions match TRBD2. Germline CDR1 reads SEHNR; CDR2 reads FQNEAQ (reference sequence). The CDR3 totals 15 residues. The V segment lost 5 bases and the J segment 7 bases; nucleotides outside the gene matches: 7. CDR3 sequence (DNA): TGTGCCAGCAGCCTCGGGACTAGCGGGAGTGGGGAGCAGTACTTC. It translates to CASSLGTSGSGEQYF. Full variable domain (remainder filled in from reference TRBV7-9 and TRBJ2-7): DTGVSQNPRHKITKRGQNVTFRCDPISEHNRLYWYRQTLGQGPEFLTYFQNEAQLEKSRLLSDRFSAERPKGSFSTLEIQRTEQGDSAMYLCASSLGTSGSGEQYFGPGTRLTVT.

V and J are TRBV29-1 and TRBJ2-5; D gene uncertain. V gave up 7 bases and J gave up 3 bases, with 9 bases separating them. This CDR3 has 11 residues. CDR1 is SQVTM and CDR2 is ANQGSEA in the germline V gene. CDR3: CSDQVKETQYF. DNA for the CDR3: TGCAGCGATCAGGTTAAAGAGACCCAGTACTTC.

The rearrangement uses TRBV29-1 and TRBJ2-7; TRBD2 agrees at 11 bases. This CDR3 is built from 13 residues. Germline CDR1 SQVTM, CDR2 ANQGSEA. After removal of 4 bases from V and 8 bases from J, the junction contained 7 bases not matched to a gene. In nucleotides, the CDR3 is TGCAGCGTTGCCTCTAGCGGGAGGCCCCAGCAGTACTTC. Translated: CSVASSGRPQQYF.

This clone was counted once. The rearrangement joins TRBV6-6 to TRBJ2-1; no firm D call. This CDR3 region has 12 residues. V lost 2 bases and J lost 6, with 5 bases in between. Germline assignment: CDR1 MNHNY and CDR2 SVGAGI (reference sequence). The CDR3 sequence is CASSYTGNEQFF. Here the CDR3 DNA reads TGTGCCAGCAGTTACACCGGCAATGAGCAGTTCTTC.

This clone appeared once. CDR3 bases: TGTGCCAGCAGCGCGGAGCGTATCACCGGGGAGCTGTTTTTT. It codes for CASSAERITGELFF. The chain couples TRBV5-4 to TRBJ2-2; D ambiguous. V was pared by 4 bases and J by 4 bases, with 11 bases between. The germline CDR1 and CDR2 sequences are SGHNT and YYREEE (reference sequence). This CDR3 comprises 14 residues. Using reference TRBV5-4 and TRBJ2-2 for the parts outside the CDR3, the full variable domain is ETGVTQSPTHLIKTRGQQVTLRCSSQSGHNTVSWYQQALGQGPQFIFQYYREEENGRGNFPPRFSGLQFPNYSSELNVNALELDDSALYLCASSAERITGELFFGEGSRLTVL.

V and J are TRBV2 and TRBJ2-1, with 12 bases that match TRBD2. Germline loops: CDR1 SNHLY, CDR2 FYNNEI. CDR3 size: 17 residues. V trimming: 11 bases; J trimming: 7 bases; junction bases outside the gene matches: 18. As DNA, the CDR3 is TGTGCCTGCACCCCTAGCGGGAGGGATTGGGTCAGTAATGAGCAGTTCTTC. Protein product: CACTPSGRDWVSNEQFF.

Worth noting for this clone: Mismatch with germline at one junction end may stem from a read error. The chain links TRBV5-1 to TRBJ2-1; D unresolved. This CDR3 comprises 14 residues. Germline V lookup: CDR1 SGHRS, CDR2 YFSETQ. CDR3 amino acids: CASSRDSSYNEKFF. The CDR3 coding sequence is TGCGCCAGCAGCCGAGATAGCTCCTACAATGAGAAGTTCTTC.

The chain joins TRBV18 to TRBJ2-4, with TRBD2 identical over 9 bases. The length of the CDR3 is 19 residues. CDR1 and CDR2 (germline): KGHSH, LQKENI. The V and J ends lost 1 base and 1 base, in that order; junction bases with no gene match: 11. For the CDR3, the DNA is TGTGCCAGCTCACCACTTCTAGCGGGATTGGAAGGGGCCAAAAACATTCAGTACTTC. It encodes CASSPLLAGLEGAKNIQYF.

This sequence joins TRBV4-3 and TRBJ2-7, with 13 positions matching TRBD2. Losses at the gene ends were 0 bases for V and 4 bases for J; bases not matched to a gene: 12. The CDR3 consists of 19 residues. Germline-derived CDR1 and CDR2 are LGHNA and YSLEER. The CDR3 spells CASSQEAGLAGVRGYEQYF. CDR3 nucleotide sequence: TGCGCCAGCAGCCAAGAAGCCGGACTAGCGGGAGTGCGTGGGTACGAGCAGTACTTC.

V and J are TRBV27 and TRBJ2-7, with 8 bases identical to TRBD1. After removal of 4 bases from V and 2 bases from J, the junction contained 7 bases not matched to a gene. Germline V gene sequence: CDR1 MNHEY, CDR2 SMNVEV (reference sequence). The CDR3 length is 15 residues. The CDR3 here is CASSSPGQGTYEQYF. In DNA form, the CDR3 reads TGTGCCAGCAGTTCCCCCGGACAGGGTACCTACGAGCAGTACTTC.

The chain couples TRBV5-1 to TRBJ2-2, with 9 bases matching TRBD1. CDR1 and CDR2 from the germline V gene are SGHRS and YFSETQ. V gave up 6 bases and J gave up 6 bases; unmatched junction bases: 15. There are 17 residues in the CDR3. The CDR3 DNA is TGCGCCAGCACCCTGGGAAGCAGGGACAGGGAGGCCGGGGAGCTGTTTTTT. It is translated as CASTLGSRDREAGELFF.

This clone has just one count. The gene calls are TRBV11-3 and TRBJ2-3; 7 bases match TRBD2. V shed 5 bases and J 2 bases; nucleotides not matched to a gene: 4. The CDR3 has 14 amino acids. Germline-derived CDR1 and CDR2 are SGHNT and YENEEA. CDR3 sequence (DNA): TGTGCCAGCAGCCGTGCGGGGGTCACAGATACGCAGTATTTT. The encoded protein is CASSRAGVTDTQYF.

The V gene is TRBV7-2, the J gene TRBJ2-5; 9 bases line up with TRBD2. V lost 1 base to trimming and J lost 5 bases; unmatched junction nucleotides: 8. The CDR3 is 16 amino acids. Germline values: CDR1 SGHTA, CDR2 FQGNSA. The CDR3 DNA sequence: TGTGCCAGCAGCTTAGACGGGGCGGGAGGGTCGGAGACCCAGTACTTC. Its translation: CASSLDGAGGSETQYF.